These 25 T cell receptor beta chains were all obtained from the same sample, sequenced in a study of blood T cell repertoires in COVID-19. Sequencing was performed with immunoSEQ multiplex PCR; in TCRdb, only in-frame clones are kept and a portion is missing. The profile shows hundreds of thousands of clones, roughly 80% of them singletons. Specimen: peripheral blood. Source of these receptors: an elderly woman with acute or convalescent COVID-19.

CDR3 DNA: TGTGCCAGCAGCGCCAGGGACAGAGTCTATGGCTACACCTTC. Amino acid sequence: CASSARDRVYGYTF. The gene calls are TRBV9 and TRBJ1-2, with 7 positions matching TRBD1. V shed 3 bases and J 4 bases; nucleotides not matched to a gene: 6. Germline V gene data show CDR1 as SGDLS and CDR2 as YYNGEE. This CDR3 has 14 residues.

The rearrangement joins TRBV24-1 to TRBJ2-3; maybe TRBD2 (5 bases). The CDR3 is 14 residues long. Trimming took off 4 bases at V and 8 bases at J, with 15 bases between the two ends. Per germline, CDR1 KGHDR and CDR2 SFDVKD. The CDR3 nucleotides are TGTGCCACCAGTGAGGCCGCCGGGGTTGTTACGCAGTATTTT. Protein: CATSEAAGVVTQYF.

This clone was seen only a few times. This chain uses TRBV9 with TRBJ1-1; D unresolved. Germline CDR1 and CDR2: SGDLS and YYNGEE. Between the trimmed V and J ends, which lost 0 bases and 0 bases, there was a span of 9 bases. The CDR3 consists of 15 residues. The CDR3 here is CASSVGHQMNTEAFF. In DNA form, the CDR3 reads TGTGCCAGCAGCGTAGGGCATCAGATGAACACTGAAGCTTTCTTT.

This CDR3 reads CASSLYGPVVGGYTF. The CDR3 DNA reads as TGTGCCAGCAGCCTCTATGGGCCTGTGGTTGGAGGCTACACCTTC. The chain has TRBV7-9 and TRBJ1-2; D call uncertain. CDR3 size: 15 residues. CDR1 is SEHNR and CDR2 is FQNEAQ in the germline V gene (reference sequence). The V end lost 5 bases, the J end lost 8 bases, and 21 bases lay between the germline ends.

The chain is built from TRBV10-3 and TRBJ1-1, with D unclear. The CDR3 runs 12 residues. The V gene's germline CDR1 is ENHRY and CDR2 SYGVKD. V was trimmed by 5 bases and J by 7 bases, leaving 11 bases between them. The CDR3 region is CAISLDAGEAFF. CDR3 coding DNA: TGTGCCATCAGTCTGGACGCGGGTGAAGCTTTCTTT.

The CDR3 DNA follows: TGTGCCAGCTCACTGGGACAGGGTGACTTATACGAGCAGTACTTC. It is translated as CASSLGQGDLYEQYF. V is TRBV18 and J is TRBJ2-7; 9 bases fit TRBD1. Germline assignment: CDR1 KGHSH and CDR2 LQKENI. The trim removed 4 bases at V and 4 bases at J, leaving 8 bases unmatched. This CDR3 is built from 15 residues.

The DNA for the CDR3 is TGTGCCAGCAGTTCCTCCCCGACTTCCTCTTCCACCTTC. Translation gives CASSSSPTSSSTF. The chain carries TRBV6-4 and TRBJ1-2; D remains unclear. Germline assignment: CDR1 MRHNA and CDR2 SNTAGT. The germline V and J ends were trimmed by 5 bases and 13 bases, with 20 bases remaining between them. The CDR3 runs 13 residues.

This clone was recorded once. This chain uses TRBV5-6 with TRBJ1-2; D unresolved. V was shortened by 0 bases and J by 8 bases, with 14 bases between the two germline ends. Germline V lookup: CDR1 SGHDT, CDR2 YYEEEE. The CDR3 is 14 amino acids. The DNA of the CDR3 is TGTGCCAGCAGCTTGGCCAAGTCCTCTAGGGGCTACACCTTC. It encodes CASSLAKSSRGYTF. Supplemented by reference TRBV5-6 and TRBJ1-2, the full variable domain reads DAGVTQSPTHLIKTRGQQVTLRCSPKSGHDTVSWYQQALGQGPQFIFQYYEEEERQRGNFPDRFSGHQFPNYSSELNVNALLLGDSALYLCASSLAKSSRGYTFGSGTRLTVV.

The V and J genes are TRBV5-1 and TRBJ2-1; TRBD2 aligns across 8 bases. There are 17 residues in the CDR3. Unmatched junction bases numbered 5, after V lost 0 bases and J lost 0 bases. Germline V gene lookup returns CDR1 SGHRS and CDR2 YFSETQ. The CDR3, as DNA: TGCGCCAGCAGCTTGGAGATAGCGGGGAGCTCCTACAATGAGCAGTTCTTC. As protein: CASSLEIAGSSYNEQFF. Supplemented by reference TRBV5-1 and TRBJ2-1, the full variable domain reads KAGVTQTPRYLIKTRGQQVTLSCSPISGHRSVSWYQQTPGQGLQFLFEYFSETQRNKGNFPGRFSGRQFSNSRSEMNVSTLELGDSALYLCASSLEIAGSSYNEQFFGPGTRLTVL.

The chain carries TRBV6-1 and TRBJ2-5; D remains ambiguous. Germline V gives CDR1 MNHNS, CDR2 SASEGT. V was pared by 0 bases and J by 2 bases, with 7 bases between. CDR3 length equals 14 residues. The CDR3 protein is CASSEARPQETQYF. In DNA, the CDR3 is TGTGCCAGCAGTGAAGCCAGGCCTCAAGAGACCCAGTACTTC.

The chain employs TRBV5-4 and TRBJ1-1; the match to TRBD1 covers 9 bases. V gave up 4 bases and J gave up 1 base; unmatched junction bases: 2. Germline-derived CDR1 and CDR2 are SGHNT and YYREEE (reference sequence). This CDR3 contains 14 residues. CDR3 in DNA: TGTGCCAGCAGCCCGGGACAGGGGAACACTGAAGCTTTCTTT. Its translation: CASSPGQGNTEAFF.

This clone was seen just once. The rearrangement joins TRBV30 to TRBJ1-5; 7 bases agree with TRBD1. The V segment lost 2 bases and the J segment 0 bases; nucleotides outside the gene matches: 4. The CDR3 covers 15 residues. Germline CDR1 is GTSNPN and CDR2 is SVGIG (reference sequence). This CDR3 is CAWSSTGHSNQPQHF. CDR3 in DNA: TGTGCCTGGAGTTCGACAGGGCATAGCAATCAGCCCCAGCATTTT.

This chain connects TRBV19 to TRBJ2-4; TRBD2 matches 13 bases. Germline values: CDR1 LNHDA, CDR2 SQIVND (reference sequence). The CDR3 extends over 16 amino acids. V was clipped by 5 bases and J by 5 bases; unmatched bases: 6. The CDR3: CASSRTSGSGENIQYF. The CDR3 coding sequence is TGTGCCAGTAGTCGGACTAGCGGGAGTGGAGAAAACATTCAGTACTTC.

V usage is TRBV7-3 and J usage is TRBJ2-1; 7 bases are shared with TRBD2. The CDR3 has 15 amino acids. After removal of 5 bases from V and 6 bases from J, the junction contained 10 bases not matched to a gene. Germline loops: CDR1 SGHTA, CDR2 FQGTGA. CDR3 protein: CASSQSGGSSNEQFF. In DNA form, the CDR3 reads TGTGCCAGCAGCCAATCTGGCGGGAGTTCCAATGAGCAGTTCTTC.

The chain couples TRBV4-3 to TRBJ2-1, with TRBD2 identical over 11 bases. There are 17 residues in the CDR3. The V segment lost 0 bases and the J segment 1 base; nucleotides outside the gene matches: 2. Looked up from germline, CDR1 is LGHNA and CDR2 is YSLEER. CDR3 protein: CASSQELAGASYNEQFF. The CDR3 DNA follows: TGCGCCAGCAGCCAAGAACTAGCGGGGGCTTCCTACAATGAGCAGTTCTTC.

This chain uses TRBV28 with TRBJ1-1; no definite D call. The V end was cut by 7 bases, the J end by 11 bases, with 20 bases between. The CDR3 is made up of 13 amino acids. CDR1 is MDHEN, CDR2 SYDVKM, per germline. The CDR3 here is CASIDSVSLPAFF. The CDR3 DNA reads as TGTGCCAGCATCGACTCAGTATCCCTCCCGGCTTTCTTT.

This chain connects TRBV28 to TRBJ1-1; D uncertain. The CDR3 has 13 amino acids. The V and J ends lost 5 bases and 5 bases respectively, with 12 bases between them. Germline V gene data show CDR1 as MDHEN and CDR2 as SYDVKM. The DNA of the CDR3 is TGTGCCAGCAGTGACTCGGTCGGGACTGAAGCTTTCTTT. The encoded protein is CASSDSVGTEAFF.

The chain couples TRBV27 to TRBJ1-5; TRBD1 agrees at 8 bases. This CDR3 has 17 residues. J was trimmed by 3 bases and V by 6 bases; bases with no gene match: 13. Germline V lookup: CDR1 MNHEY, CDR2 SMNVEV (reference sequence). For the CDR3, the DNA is TGTGCCAGCAGGAAGCTTTTCGAGACAGGGGACAATCAGCCCCAGCATTTT. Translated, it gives CASRKLFETGDNQPQHF.

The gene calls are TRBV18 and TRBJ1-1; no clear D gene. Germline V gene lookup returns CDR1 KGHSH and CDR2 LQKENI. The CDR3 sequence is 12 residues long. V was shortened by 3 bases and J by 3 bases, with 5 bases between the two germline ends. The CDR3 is CASSPYDTEAFF. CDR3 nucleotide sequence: TGTGCCAGCTCACCCTACGACACTGAAGCTTTCTTT.

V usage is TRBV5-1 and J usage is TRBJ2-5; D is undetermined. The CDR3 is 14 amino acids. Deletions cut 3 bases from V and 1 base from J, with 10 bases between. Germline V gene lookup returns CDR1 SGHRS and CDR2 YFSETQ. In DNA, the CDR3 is TGCGCCAGCAGCTCCACCAGCGCCCAAGAGACCCAGTACTTC. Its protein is CASSSTSAQETQYF.

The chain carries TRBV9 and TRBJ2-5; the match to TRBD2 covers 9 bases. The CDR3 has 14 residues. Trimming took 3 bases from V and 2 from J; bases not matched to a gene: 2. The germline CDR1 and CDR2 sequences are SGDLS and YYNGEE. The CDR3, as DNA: TGTGCCAGCAGCGGCGGGGGGGAACAAGAGACCCAGTACTTC. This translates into CASSGGGEQETQYF.

CDR3 protein: CASSFQGPDEAFF. CDR3 sequence (DNA): TGTGCCAGCAGCTTTCAGGGGCCGGATGAAGCTTTCTTT. The rearrangement joins TRBV13 to TRBJ1-1, with a possible D match to TRBD1 (6 bases). This CDR3 is built from 13 residues. The V gene lost 3 bases and the J gene lost 7 bases, with 12 bases spanning the gap. Per the germline V gene, CDR1 is PRHDT and CDR2 is FYEKMQ (reference sequence).

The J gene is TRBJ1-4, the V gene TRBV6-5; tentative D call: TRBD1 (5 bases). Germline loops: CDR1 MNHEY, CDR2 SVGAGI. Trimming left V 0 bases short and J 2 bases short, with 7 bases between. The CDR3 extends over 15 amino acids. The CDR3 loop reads CASSYSPGTNEKLFF. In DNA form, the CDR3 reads TGTGCCAGCAGTTACTCACCAGGGACTAATGAAAAACTGTTTTTT.

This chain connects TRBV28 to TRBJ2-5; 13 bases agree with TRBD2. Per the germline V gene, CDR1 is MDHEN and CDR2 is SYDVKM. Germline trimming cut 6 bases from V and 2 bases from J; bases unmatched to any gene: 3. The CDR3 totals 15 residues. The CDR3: CASSSGLAGQETQYF. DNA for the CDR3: TGTGCCAGCAGCTCGGGACTAGCGGGGCAAGAGACCCAGTACTTC.

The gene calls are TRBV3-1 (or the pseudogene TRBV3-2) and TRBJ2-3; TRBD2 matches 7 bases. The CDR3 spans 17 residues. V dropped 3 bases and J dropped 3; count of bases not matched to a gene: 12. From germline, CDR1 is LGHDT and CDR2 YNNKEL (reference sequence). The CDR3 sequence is CASSHERTSAITDTQYF. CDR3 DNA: TGTGCCAGCAGCCATGAGAGAACTAGCGCCATAACAGATACGCAGTATTTT.